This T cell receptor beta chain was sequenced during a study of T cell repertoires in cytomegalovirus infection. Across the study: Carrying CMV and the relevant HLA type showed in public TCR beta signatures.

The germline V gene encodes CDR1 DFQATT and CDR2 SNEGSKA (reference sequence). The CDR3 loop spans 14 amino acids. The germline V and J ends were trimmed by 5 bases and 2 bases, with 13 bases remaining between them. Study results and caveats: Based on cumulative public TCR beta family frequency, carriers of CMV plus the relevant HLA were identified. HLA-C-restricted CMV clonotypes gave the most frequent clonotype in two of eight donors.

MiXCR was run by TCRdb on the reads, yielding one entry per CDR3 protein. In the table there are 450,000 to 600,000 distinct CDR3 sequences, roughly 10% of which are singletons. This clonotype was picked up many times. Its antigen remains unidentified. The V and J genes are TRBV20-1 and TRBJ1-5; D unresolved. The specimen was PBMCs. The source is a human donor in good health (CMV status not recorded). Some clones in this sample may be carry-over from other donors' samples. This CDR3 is CSASQDVRNQPQHF. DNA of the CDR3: TGCAGTGCTTCTCAGGACGTACGCAATCAGCCCCAGCATTTT.